Included here is one T cell receptor beta chain sequence, with context. Antigen unknown. The CDR3 is made up of 14 amino acids. CDR1 is MGHRA, CDR2 YSYEKL, per germline. The germline V and J ends were trimmed by 2 bases and 2 bases, with 8 bases remaining between them. The entry originates in a study of cytomegalovirus exposure and HLA in healthy donors. Study-level results: Segments of the TCR beta V type were, in most cases, productive about 87% or about 30% of the time in an earlier analysis.

Use of 60 Vbeta and 13 Jbeta primers characterized the PCR. The data were produced by immunoSEQ multiplex PCR, yet TCRdb's version contains in-frame clones alone and is incomplete. The data hold over 95,000 clones, with over 75% observed a single time. Sequencing was carried out using PBMCs. The chain joins TRBV4-1 to TRBJ2-3; the D gene is possibly TRBD1 (5 bases). The sequence was collected from a man aged 35 to 55 in good health and CMV-seropositive. The CDR3 loop reads CASSQQGDTDTQYF. The CDR3 DNA follows: TGCGCCAGCAGCCAACAGGGTGACACAGATACGCAGTATTTT.